The clone carrying this TCR beta chain was seen more than once but under ten times. Its matching antigen is unknown. Genomic DNA templated the TCR beta VDJ and CDR3 profiling. TCRdb used MiXCR to reprocess the reads, holding one entry per CDR3 protein. The sample comprises under 500,000 distinct CDR3 sequences, about a third of which are singletons, and around 0.82% rests with the top ten. The sample belongs to a study of CD8+CD57+ T cells in acquired aplastic anemia. Study as a whole: Isolated CD4+ and CD8+ cells, once sorted, yielded DNA averaging about 3 ug. Study results and limitations: Patients and controls turned out to have roughly 29 CD8+ CDR3 sequences in common. Between patients and controls, CD8+ Simpson's diversity did not vary significantly.

All patients picked for sequencing had shown, by flow cytometry, an expansion of CD8+CD57+ cells. All participating patients were living with severe acquired aplastic anemia. CDR3 length: 15 amino acids. V lost 6 bases, J lost 0 bases, and 14 bases lay in between. Germline CDR1 MGHDK, CDR2 SYGVNS. This clonotype was obtained from a human donor with aplastic anemia. Sequenced input: sorted CD4+, CD8+, or CD8+CD57+ T cells (not recorded which) from PBMCs. The chain combines TRBV25-1 with TRBJ1-2; D uncertain. In nucleotides, the CDR3 is TGTGCCAGCAGCCAATTCCATATAGCTAACTATGGCTACACCTTC. The encoded protein is CASSQFHIANYGYTF.